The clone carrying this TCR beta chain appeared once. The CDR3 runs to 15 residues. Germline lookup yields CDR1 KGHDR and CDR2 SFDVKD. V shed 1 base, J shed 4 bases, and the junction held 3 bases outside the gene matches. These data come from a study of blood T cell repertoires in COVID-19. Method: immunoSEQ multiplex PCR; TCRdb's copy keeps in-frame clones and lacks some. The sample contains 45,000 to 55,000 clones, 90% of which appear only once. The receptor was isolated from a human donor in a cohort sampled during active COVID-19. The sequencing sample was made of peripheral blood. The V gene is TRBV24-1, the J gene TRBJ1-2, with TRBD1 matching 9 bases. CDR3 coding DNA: TGTGCCACCAGTGATTTTGGACAGGGGAGCTATGGCTACACCTTC. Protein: CATSDFGQGSYGYTF.